This T cell receptor (beta chain) was sequenced in a study of T cell changes during pregnancy in multiple sclerosis. The table came from immunoSEQ multiplex PCR; TCRdb's copy has only in-frame clones and leaves some out. The data hold some 57,000 clones, with 91% observed a single time. This CDR3 is 17 amino acids long. Germline CDR1 reads SEHNR; CDR2 reads FQNEAQ (reference sequence). The V gene end was trimmed by 1 base and the J gene end by 3 bases; junction bases not matched to a gene: 3. This clone showed up just once. This sequence joins TRBV7-9 and TRBJ2-3; 14 nucleotides align to TRBD2. This TCR was sampled from a female donor with multiple sclerosis, enrolled in a pregnancy study. The specimen was CD4+ T cells from peripheral blood mononuclear cells, collected in the first trimester of pregnancy. The CDR3 DNA follows: TGTGCCAGCAGCTTAGGGACTAGCGGGGGGCAAACAGATACGCAGTATTTT. The encoded protein is CASSLGTSGGQTDTQYF.